The entry that follows covers one T cell receptor (beta chain) sequence. Its antigen remains unidentified. Here the CDR3 omits its conserved ending phenylalanine or tryptophan, so a read error is the likely source. Because the CDR3's place on the DNA is in doubt, the DNA is left out and the CDR3 is given as listed by TCRdb. After 5'RACE with constant-segment primers, TCR alpha and TCR beta cDNA libraries carrying sample barcodes and UMIs were obtained. Each CDR3 protein is one row after TCRdb ran MiXCR on the 5' RACE reads. The sample holds roughly 580,000 distinct CDR3 sequences, roughly 18% seen once. This sample was included in a study of T-cell memory formation after mild COVID-19. The study, taken as a whole, reports: Certain responding clones were present in pre-infection memory, suggesting participation of cross-reactive memory.

CDR1 and CDR2 (germline): KGHDR, SFDVKD. The CDR3 adds up to 16 amino acids, both ends counted. This chain joins TRBV24-1 and TRBJ1-4; TRBD1, the table's D call, was not compared with the DNA. The clonotype comes from an adult woman who had mild COVID-19 (a few samples of this study predate the infection). Cell type and time point are not known. Sequenced: PBMCs or a T cell subset sorted from them (not recorded which). CDR3 sequence: CATSDRLLVGGTGELV.